This entry lists 27 T cell receptor beta chains sequenced from one sample in a study of T-cell memory formation after mild COVID-19. Each CDR3 protein is one row after TCRdb ran MiXCR on the 5' RACE reads. The table lists about half a million distinct CDR3 sequences, 15% to 20% of them singletons. The sequenced material came from PBMCs or a T cell subset sorted from them (not recorded which). These receptors were taken from an adult woman who had mild COVID-19 (a few samples of this study predate the infection). Cell type and time point are not known.

This sequence joins TRBV3-1 and TRBJ1-1, with 9 bases matching TRBD1. The CDR3 sequence is 15 residues long. Unmatched junction bases numbered 8, after V lost 4 bases and J lost 5 bases. Germline V gene lookup returns CDR1 LGHDT and CDR2 YNNKEL (reference sequence). The CDR3 DNA sequence: TGTGCCAGCAGCCGAGCCGGGACAGGGACGACTGAAGCTTTCTTT. This encodes CASSRAGTGTTEAFF.

This clonotype was seen more than once but under ten times. The chain has TRBV29-1 and TRBJ2-5, with D hard to call. CDR1 and CDR2 from the germline V gene are SQVTM and ANQGSEA. V gave up 7 bases and J gave up 2 bases, with 17 bases separating them. CDR3 length equals 14 residues. The CDR3 protein is CSAPSRTVQETQYF. For the CDR3, the DNA is TGCAGCGCCCCCAGCAGGACCGTACAAGAGACCCAGTACTTC.

The J gene is TRBJ1-6, the V gene TRBV12-3 or TRBV12-4, with D possibly matching TRBD1 (6 bases). V lost 2 bases to trimming and J lost 10 bases, with 12 bases between them. The CDR3 runs 14 residues. The CDR3: CASSLSGDTSPLHF. The CDR3 DNA reads TGTGCCAGCAGTTTATCAGGGGACACCTCACCCCTCCACTTT.

This chain joins TRBV5-6 and TRBJ1-6, with D perhaps TRBD1 (5 bases). V lost 1 base and J lost 10, with 12 bases in between. CDR3 size: 14 residues. Germline V lookup: CDR1 SGHDT, CDR2 YYEEEE. Here the CDR3 DNA reads TGTGCCAGCAGCTTGCGCCAGGGTTCCTCACCCCTCCACTTT. Protein product: CASSLRQGSSPLHF.

This clonotype has at least ten counts. The chain recombines TRBV12-3 or TRBV12-4 with TRBJ2-1; D is unresolved. V dropped 3 bases and J dropped 13 bases, with 10 bases sitting between them. The CDR3 sequence is 11 residues long. CDR3 amino acids: CASSLSSDQFF. In DNA, the CDR3 is TGTGCCAGCAGTTTGAGTTCGGATCAGTTCTTC.

The chain links TRBV7-3 to TRBJ1-2; 8 nucleotides match TRBD1. Germline V CDR1 and CDR2: SGHTA, FQGTGA. The CDR3 is 19 residues long. Trimming cost V 1 base and J 4 bases; bases outside gene matches: 17. CDR3 loop: CASSLSPGQGFPLFYGYTF. The DNA for the CDR3 is TGTGCCAGCAGCTTAAGTCCCGGACAGGGCTTCCCCCTCTTCTATGGCTACACCTTC.

The genes are TRBV5-6 and TRBJ1-1, with unresolved D. In germline, CDR1 is SGHDT, CDR2 YYEEEE. The CDR3 has 17 amino acids. V shed 0 bases and J shed 1 base, with 16 bases lying between them. The CDR3 loop is CASSLAARGTQNTEAFF. The CDR3 DNA reads TGTGCCAGCAGCTTGGCGGCCCGGGGAACACAGAACACTGAAGCTTTCTTT.

The chain couples TRBV2 to TRBJ2-1; D not certain. Trimming left V 10 bases short and J 5 bases short, with 12 bases between. The CDR3 is 12 residues long. Germline-derived CDR1 and CDR2 are SNHLY and FYNNEI. CDR3 coding DNA: TGTGCCATCCCCTGGACCCACAATGAGCAGTTCTTC. This gives the protein CAIPWTHNEQFF.

J is TRBJ1-2 and V is TRBV20-1; D is perhaps TRBD1 (5 bases). CDR1 and CDR2 from the germline V gene are DFQATT and SNEGSKA (reference sequence). V was cut by 3 bases and J by 2 bases, with 13 bases left in between. The CDR3 covers 14 residues. CDR3: CSASVGGLNYGYTF. CDR3 coding DNA: TGCAGTGCTAGTGTGGGGGGATTGAACTATGGCTACACCTTC.

The CDR3 DNA is TGTGCCAGCAGTTTATCAAGGGGAAACAATGAGCAGTTCTTC. It specifies CASSLSRGNNEQFF. V and J are TRBV27 and TRBJ2-1; tentatively, D is TRBD1 (5 bases). Germline loops: CDR1 MNHEY, CDR2 SMNVEV (reference sequence). V shed 0 bases and J shed 5 bases, with 8 bases lying between them. CDR3 length: 14 amino acids.

V gene TRBV7-2 combines with J gene TRBJ1-5; tentatively, D is TRBD1 (5 bases). CDR3 length equals 16 residues. CDR1 is SGHTA, CDR2 FQGNSA, per germline. The V end was cut by 6 bases, the J end by 2 bases, with 17 bases between. The chain's CDR3 is CASSQMGLSGNQPQHF. The CDR3 nucleotides read TGTGCCAGCAGTCAAATGGGGCTCAGTGGCAATCAGCCCCAGCATTTT.

V usage is TRBV29-1 and J usage is TRBJ2-2; D call uncertain. With 5 bases removed from V and 7 bases from J, the gap between germline ends came to 11 bases. Germline V gene lookup returns CDR1 SQVTM and CDR2 ANQGSEA. This CDR3 has 12 residues. Here the CDR3 DNA reads TGCAGCGTTATATTAAGAAACGGGGAGCTGTTTTTT. This sequence encodes CSVILRNGELFF.

This chain joins TRBV21-1 and TRBJ2-5; the table gives TRBD1 as D, unverified against the DNA. TRBV21-1 is given as a pseudogene. The CDR3 extends over 17 amino acids. CDR3 region: CASSNEHDRAVKETQYF. The CDR3 nucleotides are TGTGCCAGCAGCAACGAGCACGACAGGGCCGTTAAAGAGACCCAGTACTTC.

The gene calls are TRBV3-1 and TRBJ2-3; D is possibly TRBD2 (5 bases). Germline V gives CDR1 LGHDT, CDR2 YNNKEL (reference sequence). V gave up 0 bases and J gave up 4 bases, with 20 bases separating them. The CDR3 is 18 amino acids. CDR3 DNA: TGTGCCAGCAGCCAAGATTCGTCCGCCGGGGTATTCGCAGATACGCAGTATTTT. It is translated as CASSQDSSAGVFADTQYF.

The chain couples TRBV12-3 or TRBV12-4 to TRBJ2-2; D gene uncertain. V lost 2 bases, J lost 7 bases, and 8 bases lay in between. This CDR3 is built from 13 residues. CDR3 sequence (DNA): TGTGCCAGCAGTTTATTGGTGGGCGGGGAGCTGTTTTTT. This encodes CASSLLVGGELFF.

This clonotype showed up just a few times. The rearrangement links TRBV10-3 to TRBJ2-7; TRBD1 matches 7 bases. The CDR3 is 13 residues long. CDR1 and CDR2 (germline): ENHRY, SYGVKD. J was trimmed by 3 bases and V by 8 bases; bases with no gene match: 7. CDR3 region: CAIWRQGDYEQYF. The CDR3, as DNA: TGTGCCATCTGGAGACAGGGTGACTACGAGCAGTACTTC.

The chain uses TRBV5-1 and TRBJ1-6; possibly TRBD1 for D (6 bases). The length of the CDR3 is 15 residues. V lost 4 bases to trimming and J lost 7 bases, with 15 bases between them. CDR1 is SGHRS, CDR2 YFSETQ, per germline. This CDR3 reads CASSREQGANSPLHF. CDR3 DNA: TGCGCCAGCAGCCGGGAACAGGGCGCCAATTCACCCCTCCACTTT.

This chain uses TRBV12-3 or TRBV12-4 with TRBJ2-3, with 7 bases fitting TRBD2. Germline trimming cut 8 bases from V and 0 bases from J; bases unmatched to any gene: 5. The CDR3 covers 14 residues. The CDR3 region is CASGEAGSTDTQYF. The CDR3 region has the DNA TGTGCCAGCGGAGAAGCGGGAAGCACAGATACGCAGTATTTT.

This clonotype was found a few times. The chain joins TRBV3-1 to TRBJ2-2; D not certain. The germline V gene has CDR1 LGHDT and CDR2 YNNKEL (reference sequence). V was clipped by 0 bases and J by 0 bases, with 5 bases between them. This CDR3 spans 15 amino acids. This CDR3 reads CASSQDPTNTGELFF. The CDR3 bases are TGTGCCAGCAGCCAAGATCCCACGAACACCGGGGAGCTGTTTTTT. The variable domain in full, completed from reference TRBV3-1 and TRBJ2-2, reads DTAVSQTPKYLVTQMGNDKSIKCEQNLGHDTMYWYKQDSKKFLKIMFSYNNKELIINETVPNRFSPKSPDKAHLNLHINSLELGDSAVYFCASSQDPTNTGELFFGEGSRLTVL.

This clonotype was seen many times. V gene TRBV12-3 or TRBV12-4 combines with J gene TRBJ2-3; D is ambiguous. This CDR3 contains 14 residues. V was pared by 6 bases and J by 1 base, with 11 bases between. In DNA, the CDR3 is TGTGCCAGCAGCTGGAAGCAGGGCACAGATACGCAGTATTTT. Translating it yields CASSWKQGTDTQYF.

The V gene is TRBV5-6, the J gene TRBJ2-1; D call uncertain. The CDR3 runs 16 residues. Germline V gene data show CDR1 as SGHDT and CDR2 as YYEEEE. V was cut by 2 bases and J by 4 bases, with 16 bases left in between. CDR3 sequence reads: CASSLPSLILYNEQFF. CDR3 sequence (DNA): TGTGCCAGCAGCTTACCATCCTTGATCCTGTACAATGAGCAGTTCTTC.

This clonotype appeared a few times. The J gene is TRBJ2-7, the V gene TRBV6-6, with D perhaps TRBD2 (6 bases). V lost 10 bases and J lost 6, with 16 bases in between. Germline CDR1 reads MNHNY; CDR2 reads SVGAGI (reference sequence). CDR3 length: 12 amino acids. The CDR3 DNA follows: TGTGCCACTGGGGGAGGCACCGCCGAGCAGTACTTC. This sequence encodes CATGGGTAEQYF.

V and J are TRBV2 and TRBJ1-2; no firm D call. Per the germline V gene, CDR1 is SNHLY and CDR2 is FYNNEI. The CDR3 covers 12 residues. Trimming took off 4 bases at V and 7 bases at J, with 10 bases between the two ends. In DNA form, the CDR3 reads TGTGCCAGCAGTGTCGACCGGGCTGGCTACACCTTC. Translating gives CASSVDRAGYTF. The variable domain in full, with the rest retrieved from reference TRBV2 and TRBJ1-2, is EPEVTQTPSHQVTQMGQEVILRCVPISNHLYFYWYRQILGQKVEFLVSFYNNEISEKSEIFDDQFSVERPDGSNFTLKIRSTKLEDSAMYFCASSVDRAGYTFGSGTRLTVV.

The chain carries TRBV2 and TRBJ2-1, with TRBD2 matching over 12 bases. This CDR3 region has 15 residues. The V gene end was trimmed by 6 bases and the J gene end by 6 bases; junction bases not matched to a gene: 6. Per the germline V gene, CDR1 is SNHLY and CDR2 is FYNNEI. The CDR3 here is CASRGTSGRSNEQFF. The DNA for the CDR3 is TGTGCCAGCAGGGGTACTAGCGGGAGGTCCAATGAGCAGTTCTTC.

The chain is built from TRBV6-2 or TRBV6-3 and TRBJ1-2; the match to TRBD1 covers 12 bases. Trimming removed 2 bases from V and 8 bases from J; junction bases left unmatched: 6. There are 15 residues in the CDR3. Germline loops: CDR1 MNHEY, CDR2 SVGEGT. CDR3 in amino acids: CASSYPTGTGGGYTF. The CDR3 DNA sequence: TGTGCCAGCAGTTACCCCACCGGGACAGGGGGCGGCTACACCTTC.

The gene calls are TRBV4-3 and TRBJ2-7; 7 nucleotides match TRBD1. CDR1 and CDR2 (germline): LGHNA, YSLEER. This CDR3 has 14 amino acids. Losses at the gene ends were 4 bases for V and 2 bases for J; bases not matched to a gene: 5. The CDR3 region is CASSLTGTTYEQYF. CDR3 coding DNA: TGCGCCAGCAGCCTGACAGGGACGACCTACGAGCAGTACTTC.

This clonotype was counted only a few times. The chain has TRBV29-1 and TRBJ2-5; D is undetermined. Per germline, CDR1 SQVTM and CDR2 ANQGSEA. This CDR3 has 13 residues. The V end lost 4 bases, the J end lost 5 bases, and 14 bases lay between the germline ends. The CDR3 DNA follows: TGCAGCGTTGTTTTCATTTCTTACGAGACCCAGTACTTC. It is translated as CSVVFISYETQYF.